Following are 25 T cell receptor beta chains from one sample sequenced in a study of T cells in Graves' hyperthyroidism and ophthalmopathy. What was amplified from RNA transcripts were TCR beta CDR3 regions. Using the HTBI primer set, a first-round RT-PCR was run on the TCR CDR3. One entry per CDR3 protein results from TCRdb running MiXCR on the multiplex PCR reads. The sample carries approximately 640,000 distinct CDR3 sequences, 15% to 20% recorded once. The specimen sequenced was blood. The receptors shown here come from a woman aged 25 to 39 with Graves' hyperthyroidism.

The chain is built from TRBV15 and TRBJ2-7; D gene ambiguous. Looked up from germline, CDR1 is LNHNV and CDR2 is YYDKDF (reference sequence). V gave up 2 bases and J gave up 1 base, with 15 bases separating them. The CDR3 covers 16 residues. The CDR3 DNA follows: TGTGCCACCAGCAGACGCCGGCAGTTTAGTTCCTACGAGCAGTACTTC. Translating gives CATSRRRQFSSYEQYF.

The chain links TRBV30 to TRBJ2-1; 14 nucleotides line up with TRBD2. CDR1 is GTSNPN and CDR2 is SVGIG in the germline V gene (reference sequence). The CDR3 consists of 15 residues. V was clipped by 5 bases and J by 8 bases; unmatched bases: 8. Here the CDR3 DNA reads TGTGCCTGGGGGGAGGGACTAGCGGGAGCCTATGAGCAGTTCTTC. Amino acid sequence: CAWGEGLAGAYEQFF.

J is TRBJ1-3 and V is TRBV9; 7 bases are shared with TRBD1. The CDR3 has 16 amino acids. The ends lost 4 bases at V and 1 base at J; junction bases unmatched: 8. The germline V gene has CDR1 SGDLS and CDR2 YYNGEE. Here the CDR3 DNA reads TGTGCCAGCAGCCCCACGACAGGGACGTCTGGAAACACCATATATTTT. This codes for CASSPTTGTSGNTIYF.

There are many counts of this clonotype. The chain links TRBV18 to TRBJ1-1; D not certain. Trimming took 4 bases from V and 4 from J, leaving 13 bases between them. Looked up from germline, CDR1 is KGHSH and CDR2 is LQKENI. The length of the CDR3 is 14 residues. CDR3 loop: CASSRAGSSTEAFF. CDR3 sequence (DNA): TGTGCCAGCTCACGGGCCGGGTCGAGCACTGAAGCTTTCTTT.

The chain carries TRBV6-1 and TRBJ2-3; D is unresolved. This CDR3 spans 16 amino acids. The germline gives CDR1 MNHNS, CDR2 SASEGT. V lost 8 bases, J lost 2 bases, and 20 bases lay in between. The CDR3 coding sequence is TGTGCCAGCTTAGCCGCCTTAACTACTCACACAGATACGCAGTATTTT. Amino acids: CASLAALTTHTDTQYF.

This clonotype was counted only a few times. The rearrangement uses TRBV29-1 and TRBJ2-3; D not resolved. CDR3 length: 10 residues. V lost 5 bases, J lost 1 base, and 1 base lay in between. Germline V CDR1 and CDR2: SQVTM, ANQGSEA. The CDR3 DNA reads TGCAGCGTTCGCACAGATACGCAGTATTTT. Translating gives CSVRTDTQYF.

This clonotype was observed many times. CDR3 nucleotides: TGTGCCAGCTCACCAGGGGGTAGTCAAGAGACCCAGTACTTC. This translates into CASSPGGSQETQYF. J is TRBJ2-5 and V is TRBV18, with D perhaps being TRBD1 or TRBD2 (5 bases each). The CDR3 has 14 amino acids. V lost 2 bases, J lost 2 bases, and 9 bases lay in between. Per germline, CDR1 KGHSH and CDR2 LQKENI.

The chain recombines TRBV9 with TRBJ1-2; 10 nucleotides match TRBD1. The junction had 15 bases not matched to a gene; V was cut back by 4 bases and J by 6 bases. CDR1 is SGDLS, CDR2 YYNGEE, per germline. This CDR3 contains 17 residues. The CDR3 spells CASSPIRGQGRDDGYTF. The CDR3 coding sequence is TGTGCCAGCAGCCCCATCCGGGGACAGGGGAGAGACGATGGCTACACCTTC. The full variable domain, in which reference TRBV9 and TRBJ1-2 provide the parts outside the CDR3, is DSGVTQTPKHLITATGQRVTLRCSPRSGDLSVYWYQQSLDQGLQFLIQYYNGEERAKGNILERFSAQQFPDLHSELNLSSLELGDSALYFCASSPIRGQGRDDGYTFGSGTRLTVV.

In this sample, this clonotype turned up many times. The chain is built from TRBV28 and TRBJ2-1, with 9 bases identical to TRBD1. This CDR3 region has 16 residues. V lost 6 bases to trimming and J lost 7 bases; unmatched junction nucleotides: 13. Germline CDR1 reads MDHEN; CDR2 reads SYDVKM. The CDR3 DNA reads TGTGCCAGCAGGGGGGCGGGACAGGGAAAGTGGAATGAGCAGTTCTTC. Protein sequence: CASRGAGQGKWNEQFF.

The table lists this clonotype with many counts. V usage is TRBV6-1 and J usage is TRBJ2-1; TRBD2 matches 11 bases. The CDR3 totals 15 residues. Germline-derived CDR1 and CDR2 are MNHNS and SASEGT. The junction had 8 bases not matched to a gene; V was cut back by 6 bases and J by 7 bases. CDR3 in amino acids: CASRVTSGSGNEQFF. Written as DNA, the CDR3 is TGTGCCAGCAGGGTTACTAGCGGGAGTGGGAATGAGCAGTTCTTC.

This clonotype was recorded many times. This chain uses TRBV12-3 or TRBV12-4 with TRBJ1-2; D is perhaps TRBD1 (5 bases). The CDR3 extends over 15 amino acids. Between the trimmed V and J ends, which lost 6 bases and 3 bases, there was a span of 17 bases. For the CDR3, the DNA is TGTGCCAGCAGAGCCGGGACCACGCCTGACTATGGCTACACCTTC. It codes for CASRAGTTPDYGYTF.

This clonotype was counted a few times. CDR3 DNA: TGCAGCGTTGCGGAGGGATCTTCCGAGCAGTACTTC. Translating it yields CSVAEGSSEQYF. V usage is TRBV29-1 and J usage is TRBJ2-7, with D possibly matching TRBD2 (6 bases). Per the germline V gene, CDR1 is SQVTM and CDR2 is ANQGSEA. V lost 4 bases and J 6 bases, leaving 13 bases between the germline ends. This CDR3 spans 12 amino acids.

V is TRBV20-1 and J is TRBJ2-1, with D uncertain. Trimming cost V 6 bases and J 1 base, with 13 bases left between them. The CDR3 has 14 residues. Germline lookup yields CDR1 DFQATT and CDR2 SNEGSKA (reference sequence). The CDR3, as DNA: TGCAGTGCGCCGACTCCTATTTCCTACAATGAGCAGTTCTTC. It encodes CSAPTPISYNEQFF.

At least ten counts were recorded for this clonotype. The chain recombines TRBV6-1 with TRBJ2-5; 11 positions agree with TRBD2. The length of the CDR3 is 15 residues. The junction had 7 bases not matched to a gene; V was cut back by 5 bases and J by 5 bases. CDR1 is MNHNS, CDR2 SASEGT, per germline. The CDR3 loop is CASSTSGSYGETQYF. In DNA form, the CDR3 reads TGTGCCAGCAGTACTAGCGGGAGTTACGGGGAGACCCAGTACTTC.

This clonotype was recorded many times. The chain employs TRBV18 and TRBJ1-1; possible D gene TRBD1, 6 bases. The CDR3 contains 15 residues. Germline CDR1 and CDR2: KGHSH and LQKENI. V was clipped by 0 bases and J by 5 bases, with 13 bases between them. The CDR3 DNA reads TGTGCCAGCTCACCACCAGACAGGTACTATACTGAAGCTTTCTTT. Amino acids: CASSPPDRYYTEAFF. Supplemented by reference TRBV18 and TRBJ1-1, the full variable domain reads NAGVMQNPRHLVRRRGQEARLRCSPMKGHSHVYWYRQLPEEGLKFMVYLQKENIIDESGMPKERFSAEFPKEGPSILRIQQVVRGDSAAYFCASSPPDRYYTEAFFGQGTRLTVV.

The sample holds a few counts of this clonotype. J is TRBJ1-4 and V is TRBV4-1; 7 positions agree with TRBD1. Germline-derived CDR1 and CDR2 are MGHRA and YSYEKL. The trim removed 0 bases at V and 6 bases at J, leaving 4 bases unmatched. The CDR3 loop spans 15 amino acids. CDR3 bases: TGCGCCAGCAGCCAAGATGTCCAGGGGGATGAAAAACTGTTTTTT. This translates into CASSQDVQGDEKLFF.

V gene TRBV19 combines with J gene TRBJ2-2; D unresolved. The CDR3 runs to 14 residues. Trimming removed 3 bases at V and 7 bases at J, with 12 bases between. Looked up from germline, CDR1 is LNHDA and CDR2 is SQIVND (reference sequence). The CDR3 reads CASSITGPGGELFF. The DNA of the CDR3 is TGTGCCAGTAGTATTACTGGGCCGGGCGGGGAGCTGTTTTTT.

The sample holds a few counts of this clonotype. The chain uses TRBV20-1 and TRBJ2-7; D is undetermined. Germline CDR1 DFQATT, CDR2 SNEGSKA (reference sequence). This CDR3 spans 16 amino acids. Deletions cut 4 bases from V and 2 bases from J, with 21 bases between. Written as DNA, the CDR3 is TGCAGTGCTACGCAGTTCGGTCCAGCGCGACCCTACGAGCAGTACTTC. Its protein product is CSATQFGPARPYEQYF.

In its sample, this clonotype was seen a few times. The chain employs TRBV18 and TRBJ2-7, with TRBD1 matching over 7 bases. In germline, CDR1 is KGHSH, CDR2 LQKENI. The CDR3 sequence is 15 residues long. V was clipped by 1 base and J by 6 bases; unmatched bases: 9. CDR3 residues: CASSPLDEGATEQYF. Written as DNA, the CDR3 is TGTGCCAGCTCACCACTGGATGAGGGGGCGACCGAGCAGTACTTC.

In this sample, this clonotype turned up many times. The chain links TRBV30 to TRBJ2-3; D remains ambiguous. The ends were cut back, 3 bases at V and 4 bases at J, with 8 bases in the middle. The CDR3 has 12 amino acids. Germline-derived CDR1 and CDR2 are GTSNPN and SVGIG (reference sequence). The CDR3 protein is CAWRQSADTQYF. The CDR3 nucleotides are TGTGCCTGGAGGCAGAGCGCAGATACGCAGTATTTT.

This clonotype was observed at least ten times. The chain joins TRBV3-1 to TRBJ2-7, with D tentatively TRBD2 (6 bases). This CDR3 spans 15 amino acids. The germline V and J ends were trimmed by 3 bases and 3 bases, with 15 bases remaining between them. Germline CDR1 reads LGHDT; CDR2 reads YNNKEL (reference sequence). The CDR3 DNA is TGTGCCAGCAGCCAGGGGAGACTAGGAGACTACGAGCAGTACTTC. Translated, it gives CASSQGRLGDYEQYF.

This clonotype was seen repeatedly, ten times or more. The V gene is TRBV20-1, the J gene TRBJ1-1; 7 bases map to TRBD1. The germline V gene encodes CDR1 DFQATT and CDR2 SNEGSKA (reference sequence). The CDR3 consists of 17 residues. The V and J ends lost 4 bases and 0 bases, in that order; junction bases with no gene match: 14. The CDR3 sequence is CSATKTGPTFMNTEAFF. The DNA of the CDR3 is TGCAGTGCTACCAAGACAGGGCCAACATTCATGAACACTGAAGCTTTCTTT.

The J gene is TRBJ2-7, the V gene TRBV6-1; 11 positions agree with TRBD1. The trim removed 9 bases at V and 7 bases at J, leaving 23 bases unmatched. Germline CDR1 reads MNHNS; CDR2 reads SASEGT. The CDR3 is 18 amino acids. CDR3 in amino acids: CASYQGQGATPSHREQYF. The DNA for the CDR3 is TGTGCCAGTTACCAAGGACAGGGGGCTACCCCCTCTCATCGGGAGCAGTACTTC.

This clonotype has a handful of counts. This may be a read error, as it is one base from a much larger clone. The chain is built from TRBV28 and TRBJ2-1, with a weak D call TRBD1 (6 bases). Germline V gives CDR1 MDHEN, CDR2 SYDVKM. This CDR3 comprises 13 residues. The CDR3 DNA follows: TGTGCCACCTATAAGACAGGCTACAATGAGCAGCTCTTC. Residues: CATYKTGYNEQLF.

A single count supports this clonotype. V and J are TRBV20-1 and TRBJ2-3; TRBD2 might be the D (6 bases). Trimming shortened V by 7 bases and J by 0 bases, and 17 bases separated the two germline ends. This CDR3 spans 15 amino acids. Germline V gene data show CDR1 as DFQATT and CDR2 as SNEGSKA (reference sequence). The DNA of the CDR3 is TGCAGTGGGATCGGTGCGGGGTCTAGCACAGATACGCAGTATTTT. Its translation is CSGIGAGSSTDTQYF.